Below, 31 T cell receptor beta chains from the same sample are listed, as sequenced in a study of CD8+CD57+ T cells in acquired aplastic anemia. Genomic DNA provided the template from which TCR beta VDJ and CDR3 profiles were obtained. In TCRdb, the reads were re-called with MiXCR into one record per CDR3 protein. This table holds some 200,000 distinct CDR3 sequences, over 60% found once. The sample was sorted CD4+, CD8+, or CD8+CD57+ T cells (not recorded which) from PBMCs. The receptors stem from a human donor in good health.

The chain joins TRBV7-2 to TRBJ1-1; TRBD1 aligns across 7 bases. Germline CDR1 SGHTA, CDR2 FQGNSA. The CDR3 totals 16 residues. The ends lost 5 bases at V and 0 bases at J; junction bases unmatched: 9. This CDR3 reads CASSRRDSGMNTEAFF. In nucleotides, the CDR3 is TGTGCCAGCAGCCGCCGGGACAGCGGAATGAACACTGAAGCTTTCTTT.

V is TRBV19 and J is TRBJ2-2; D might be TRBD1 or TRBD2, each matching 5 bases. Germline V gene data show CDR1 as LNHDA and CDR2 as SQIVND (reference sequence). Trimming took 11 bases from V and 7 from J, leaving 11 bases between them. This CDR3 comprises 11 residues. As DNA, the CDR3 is TGTGCCGGGGGACGGGGCGGGGAGCTGTTTTTT. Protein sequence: CAGGRGGELFF.

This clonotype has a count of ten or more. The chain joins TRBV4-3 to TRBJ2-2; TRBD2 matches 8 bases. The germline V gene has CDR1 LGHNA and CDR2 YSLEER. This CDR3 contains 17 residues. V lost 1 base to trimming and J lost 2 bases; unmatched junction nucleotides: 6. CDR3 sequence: CASSQVTAGANTGELFF. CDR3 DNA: TGCGCCAGCAGCCAAGTTACAGCGGGGGCTAACACCGGGGAGCTGTTTTTT.

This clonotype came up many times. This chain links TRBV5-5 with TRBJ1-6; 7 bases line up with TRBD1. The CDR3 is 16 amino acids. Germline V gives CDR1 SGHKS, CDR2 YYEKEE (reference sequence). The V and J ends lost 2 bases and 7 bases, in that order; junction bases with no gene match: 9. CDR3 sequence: CASSFPGQPSNSPLHF. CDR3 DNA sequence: TGTGCCAGCAGCTTTCCGGGACAGCCGTCAAATTCACCCCTCCACTTT.

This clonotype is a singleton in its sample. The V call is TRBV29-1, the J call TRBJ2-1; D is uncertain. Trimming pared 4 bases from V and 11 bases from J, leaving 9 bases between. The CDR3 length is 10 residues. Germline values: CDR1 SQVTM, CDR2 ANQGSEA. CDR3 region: CSVGEVKQFF. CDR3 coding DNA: TGCAGCGTTGGAGAGGTGAAGCAGTTCTTC.

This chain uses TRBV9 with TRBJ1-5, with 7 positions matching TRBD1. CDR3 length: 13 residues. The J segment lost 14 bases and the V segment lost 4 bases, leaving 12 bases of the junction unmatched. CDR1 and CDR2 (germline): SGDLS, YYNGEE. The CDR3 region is CASSSPDRTYEHF. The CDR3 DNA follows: TGTGCCAGCAGCTCCCCGGACAGGACCTACGAGCATTTT.

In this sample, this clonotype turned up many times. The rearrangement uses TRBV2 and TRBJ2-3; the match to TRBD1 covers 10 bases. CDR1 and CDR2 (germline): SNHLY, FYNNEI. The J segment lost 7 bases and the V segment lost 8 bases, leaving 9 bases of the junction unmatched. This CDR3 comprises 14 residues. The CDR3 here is CASVDRGRVYTQYF. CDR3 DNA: TGTGCCAGCGTAGACAGGGGGCGAGTTTATACGCAGTATTTT.

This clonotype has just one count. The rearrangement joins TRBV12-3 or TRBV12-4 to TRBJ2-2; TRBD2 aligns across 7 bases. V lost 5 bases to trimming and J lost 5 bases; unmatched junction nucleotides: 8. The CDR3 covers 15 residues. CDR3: CASSIYQGGTGELFF. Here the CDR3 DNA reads TGTGCCAGCAGTATATATCAGGGAGGGACCGGGGAGCTGTTTTTT.

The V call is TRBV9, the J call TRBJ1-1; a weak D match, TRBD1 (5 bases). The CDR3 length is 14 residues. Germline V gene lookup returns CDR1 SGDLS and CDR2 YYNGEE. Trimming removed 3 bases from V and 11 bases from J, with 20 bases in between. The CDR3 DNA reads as TGTGCCAGCAGCGGGGACGTCCAAAGCAAGCGGGCTTTCTTT. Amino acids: CASSGDVQSKRAFF. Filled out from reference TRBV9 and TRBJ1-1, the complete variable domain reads DSGVTQTPKHLITATGQRVTLRCSPRSGDLSVYWYQQSLDQGLQFLIQYYNGEERAKGNILERFSAQQFPDLHSELNLSSLELGDSALYFCASSGDVQSKRAFFGQGTRLTVV.

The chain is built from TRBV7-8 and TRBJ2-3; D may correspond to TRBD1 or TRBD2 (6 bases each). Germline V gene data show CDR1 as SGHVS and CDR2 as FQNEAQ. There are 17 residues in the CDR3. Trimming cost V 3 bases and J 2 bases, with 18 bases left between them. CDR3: CASSLVTGRTTTDTQYF. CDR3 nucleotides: TGTGCCAGCAGCTTGGTCACAGGGAGGACCACCACAGATACGCAGTATTTT.

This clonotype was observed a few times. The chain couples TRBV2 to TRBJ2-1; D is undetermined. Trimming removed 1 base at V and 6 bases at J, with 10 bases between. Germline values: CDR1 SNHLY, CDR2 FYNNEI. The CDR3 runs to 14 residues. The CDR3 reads CASSEVRGGNEQFF. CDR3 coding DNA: TGTGCCAGCAGTGAAGTTCGAGGCGGCAATGAGCAGTTCTTC.

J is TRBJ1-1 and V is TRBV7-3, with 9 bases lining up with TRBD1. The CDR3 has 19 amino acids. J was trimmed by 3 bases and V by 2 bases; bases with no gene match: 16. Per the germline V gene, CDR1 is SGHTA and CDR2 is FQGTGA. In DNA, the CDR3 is TGTGCCAGCAGCTTATTATCCGATTGGGACAGGGAGGGTGACACTGAAGCTTTCTTT. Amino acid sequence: CASSLLSDWDREGDTEAFF.

The CDR3 is CASSQVGAGGETQYF. The CDR3 coding sequence is TGCGCCAGCAGCCAAGTAGGCGCGGGTGGGGAGACCCAGTACTTC. The chain couples TRBV4-1 to TRBJ2-5, with D possibly TRBD2 on 5 matching bases. The CDR3 contains 15 residues. The V end was cut by 1 base, the J end by 5 bases, with 14 bases between. Germline V lookup: CDR1 MGHRA, CDR2 YSYEKL.

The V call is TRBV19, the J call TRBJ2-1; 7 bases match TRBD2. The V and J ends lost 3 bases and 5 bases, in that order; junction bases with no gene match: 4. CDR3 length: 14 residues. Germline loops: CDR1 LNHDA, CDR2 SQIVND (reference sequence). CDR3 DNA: TGTGCCAGTAGTATCGGGGGGTCCAACAATGAGCAGTTCTTC. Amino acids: CASSIGGSNNEQFF.

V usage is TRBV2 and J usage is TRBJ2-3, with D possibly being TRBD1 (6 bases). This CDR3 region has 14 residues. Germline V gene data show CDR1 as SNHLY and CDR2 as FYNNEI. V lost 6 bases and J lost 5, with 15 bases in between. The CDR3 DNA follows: TGTGCCAGCAGGCAGGGACATGTTAAAGATACGCAGTATTTT. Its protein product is CASRQGHVKDTQYF.

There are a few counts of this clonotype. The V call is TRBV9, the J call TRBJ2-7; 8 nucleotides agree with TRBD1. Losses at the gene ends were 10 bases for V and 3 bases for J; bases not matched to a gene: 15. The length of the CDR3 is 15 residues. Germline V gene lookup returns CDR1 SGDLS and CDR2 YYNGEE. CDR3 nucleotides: TGTGCCTTCCCCCTCGGCGGGACAGGTTACTACGAGCAGTACTTC. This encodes CAFPLGGTGYYEQYF.

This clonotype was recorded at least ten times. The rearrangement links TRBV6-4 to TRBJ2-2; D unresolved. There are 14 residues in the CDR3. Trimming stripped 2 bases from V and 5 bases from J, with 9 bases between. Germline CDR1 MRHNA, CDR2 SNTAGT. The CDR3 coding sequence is TGTGCCAGCAGTGACAGGGTAGAGACCGGGGAGCTGTTTTTT. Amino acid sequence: CASSDRVETGELFF.

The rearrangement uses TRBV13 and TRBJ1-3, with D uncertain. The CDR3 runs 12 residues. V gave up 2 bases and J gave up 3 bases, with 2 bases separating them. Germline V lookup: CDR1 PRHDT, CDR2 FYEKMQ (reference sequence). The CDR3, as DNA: TGTGCCAGCAGCTTATATGGAAACACCATATATTTT. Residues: CASSLYGNTIYF.

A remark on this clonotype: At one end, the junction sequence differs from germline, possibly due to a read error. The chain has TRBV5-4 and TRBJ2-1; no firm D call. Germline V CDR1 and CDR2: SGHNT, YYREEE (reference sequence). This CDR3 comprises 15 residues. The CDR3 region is CASSLAAPTYNEQFF. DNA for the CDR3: TGCGCCAGCAGCTTGGCAGCCCCAACCTACAATGAGCAGTTCTTC.

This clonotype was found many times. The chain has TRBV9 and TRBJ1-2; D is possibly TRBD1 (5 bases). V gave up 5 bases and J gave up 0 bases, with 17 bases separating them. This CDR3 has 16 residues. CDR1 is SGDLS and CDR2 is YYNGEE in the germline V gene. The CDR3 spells CASSPGGGTANYGYTF. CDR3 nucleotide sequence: TGTGCCAGCAGTCCGGGTGGGGGAACAGCTAACTATGGCTACACCTTC.

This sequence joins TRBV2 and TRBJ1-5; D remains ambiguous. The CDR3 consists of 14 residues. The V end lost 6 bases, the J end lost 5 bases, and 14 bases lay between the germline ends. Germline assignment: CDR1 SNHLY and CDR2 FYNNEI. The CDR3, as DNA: TGTGCCAGCAGCTCTTATAGAGCGGATCAGCCCCAGCATTTT. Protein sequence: CASSSYRADQPQHF.

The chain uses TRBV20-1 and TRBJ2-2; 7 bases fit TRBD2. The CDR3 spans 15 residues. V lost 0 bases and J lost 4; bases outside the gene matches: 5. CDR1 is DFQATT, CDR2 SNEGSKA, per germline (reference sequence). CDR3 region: CSARDSGTLTGELFF. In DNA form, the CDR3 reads TGCAGTGCTAGAGACAGCGGGACTCTCACCGGGGAGCTGTTTTTT.

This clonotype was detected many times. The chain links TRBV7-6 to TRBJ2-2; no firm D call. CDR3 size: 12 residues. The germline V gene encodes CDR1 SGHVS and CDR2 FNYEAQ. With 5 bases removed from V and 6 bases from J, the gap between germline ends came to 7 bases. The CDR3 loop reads CASSPQSGELFF. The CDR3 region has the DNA TGTGCCAGCAGCCCCCAGTCCGGGGAGCTGTTTTTT.

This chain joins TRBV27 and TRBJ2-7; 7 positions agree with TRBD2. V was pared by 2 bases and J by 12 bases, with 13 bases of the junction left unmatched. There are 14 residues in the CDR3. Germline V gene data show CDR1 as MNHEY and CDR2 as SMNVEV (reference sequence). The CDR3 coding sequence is TGTGCCAGCAGTTTAACCGGGACTAAAAACCCCCGGTACTTC. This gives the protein CASSLTGTKNPRYF.

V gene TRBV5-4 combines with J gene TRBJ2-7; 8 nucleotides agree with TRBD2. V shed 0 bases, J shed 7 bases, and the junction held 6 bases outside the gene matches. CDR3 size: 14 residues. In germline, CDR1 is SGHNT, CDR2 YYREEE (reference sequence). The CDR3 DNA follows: TGTGCCAGCAGCTTGGAGCGGGGGTCTGAAGAGCAGTACTTC. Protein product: CASSLERGSEEQYF.

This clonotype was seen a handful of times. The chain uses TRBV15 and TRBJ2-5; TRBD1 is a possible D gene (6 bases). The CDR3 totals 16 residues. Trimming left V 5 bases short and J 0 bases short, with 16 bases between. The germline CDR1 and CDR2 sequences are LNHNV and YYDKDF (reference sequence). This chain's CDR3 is CATSQLRGRYQETQYF. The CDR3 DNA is TGTGCCACCAGCCAGCTCAGGGGCCGATACCAAGAGACCCAGTACTTC.

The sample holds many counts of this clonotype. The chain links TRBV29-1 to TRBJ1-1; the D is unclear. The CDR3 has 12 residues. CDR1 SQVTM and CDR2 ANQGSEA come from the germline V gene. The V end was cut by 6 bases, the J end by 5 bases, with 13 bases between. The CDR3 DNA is TGCAGCGTCTATCACTGGGAAACTGAAGCTTTCTTT. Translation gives CSVYHWETEAFF.

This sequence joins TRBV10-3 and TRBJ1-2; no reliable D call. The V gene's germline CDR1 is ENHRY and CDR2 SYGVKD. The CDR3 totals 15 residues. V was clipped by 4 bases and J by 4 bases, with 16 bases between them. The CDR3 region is CAISGYPLIVYGYTF. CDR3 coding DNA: TGTGCCATCAGTGGATACCCCTTAATTGTCTATGGCTACACCTTC.

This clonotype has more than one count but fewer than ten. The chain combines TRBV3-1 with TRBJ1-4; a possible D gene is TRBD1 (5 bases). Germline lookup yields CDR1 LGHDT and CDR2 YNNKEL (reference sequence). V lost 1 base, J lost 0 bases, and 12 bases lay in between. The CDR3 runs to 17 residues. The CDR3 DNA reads TGTGCCAGCAGCCAAGGGGGGGGATCCGCAACTAATGAAAAACTGTTTTTT. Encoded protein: CASSQGGGSATNEKLFF.

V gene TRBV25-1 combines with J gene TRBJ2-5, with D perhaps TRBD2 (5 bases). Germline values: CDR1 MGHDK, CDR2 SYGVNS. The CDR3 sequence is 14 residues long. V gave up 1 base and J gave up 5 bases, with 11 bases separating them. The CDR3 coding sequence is TGTGCCAGCAGTGAATGGGGTAGCGTTGAGACCCAGTACTTC. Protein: CASSEWGSVETQYF.

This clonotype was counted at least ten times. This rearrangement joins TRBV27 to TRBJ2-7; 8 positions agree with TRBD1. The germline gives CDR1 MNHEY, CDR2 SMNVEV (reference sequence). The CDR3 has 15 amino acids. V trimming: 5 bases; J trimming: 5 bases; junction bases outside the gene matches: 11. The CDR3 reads CASSPSRGLLNEQYF. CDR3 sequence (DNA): TGTGCCAGCAGTCCATCCAGGGGGCTATTGAACGAGCAGTACTTC.